Presented here are 4 T cell receptor beta chains from one specimen sequenced in a study of vaccination effects on CD4 cells after COVID-19 (dated by TCRdb to 2022 to 2024). In the ViraFEST assay, PBMC were stimulated with viral peptide pools, and TCR sequencing was then used to find antigen-specific CD4+ T cell clonotypes based on their expansion. After approximately eleven days of culture, CD4+ T cells were isolated with the EasySep CD4+ T cell isolation kit. Two doses of either the BNT162b2 or the mRNA-1273 mRNA SARS-CoV-2 vaccine were administered to participants. Their target antigens are unknown. The library was made by the immunoSEQ multiplex PCR assay. TCRdb mirrors the immuneACCESS table, restricted to in-frame sequences. Some clones are absent from its copies; in checked studies, under half trace to an unresolved V gene, and the reason for the others is unknown. For this sample there are approximately 24,000 clones; 60% to 80% appear just once. Jointly, the top ten make up 23% of the sample.

The material sequenced was CD4+ T cells from PBMCs cultured with HCoV-NL63 spike peptides, taken after COVID-19 vaccination. According to the study, the label for this sample's cell subset or site signals: HCoV-NL63 spike overlapping peptide pool stimulation. All receptors come from a human donor who received a COVID-19 vaccine.

This clone was seen only a few times. This rearrangement joins TRBV5-6 to TRBJ2-7; the D is unclear. Germline V gene data show CDR1 as SGHDT and CDR2 as YYEEEE. V was shortened by 4 bases and J by 3 bases, with 5 bases between the two germline ends. This CDR3 contains 11 residues. The CDR3 sequence: CASSQSYEQYF. Written as DNA, the CDR3 is TGTGCCAGCAGCCAAAGCTACGAGCAGTACTTC.

The V and J genes are TRBV9 and TRBJ1-1; 7 nucleotides line up with TRBD1. Germline assignment: CDR1 SGDLS and CDR2 YYNGEE. Trimming at V came to 0 bases and at J to 11 bases, leaving 4 bases not matched to a gene. The CDR3 runs to 12 residues. CDR3 bases: TGTGCCAGCAGCGTAGTGGGGACAGAGGCTTTCTTT. Translating gives CASSVVGTEAFF. Drawing the rest from reference TRBV9 and TRBJ1-1, the complete variable domain is DSGVTQTPKHLITATGQRVTLRCSPRSGDLSVYWYQQSLDQGLQFLIQYYNGEERAKGNILERFSAQQFPDLHSELNLSSLELGDSALYFCASSVVGTEAFFGQGTRLTVV.

By its share, this clone is large. This chain links TRBV5-4 with TRBJ2-7, with 7 nucleotides matching TRBD1. V lost 4 bases, J lost 7 bases, and 11 bases stayed unmatched. CDR3 length equals 14 residues. The germline V gene encodes CDR1 SGHNT and CDR2 YYREEE (reference sequence). The CDR3 loop is CASSASTGAFEQYF. In DNA form, the CDR3 reads TGTGCCAGCAGCGCTTCCACAGGGGCCTTTGAGCAGTACTTC.

The rearrangement links TRBV5-1 to TRBJ1-1, with D possibly being TRBD1 (6 bases). CDR3 size: 19 residues. Trimming cost V 1 base and J 9 bases, with 31 bases left between them. CDR1 SGHRS and CDR2 YFSETQ come from the germline V gene. The CDR3 nucleotides are TGCGCCAGCAGCTTGTCCTTCGGGGGGGCGAAATCAGAAACCCAAAAAGCTTTCTTT. This codes for CASSLSFGGAKSETQKAFF.